This T cell receptor (beta chain) was observed in a study of cytomegalovirus exposure and HLA in healthy donors. The study, taken as a whole, reports: Later work found most CMV-associated TCR beta chains apparently HLA-restricted. Reports showed the classifier diagnosing cytomegalovirus status with high specificity and sensitivity.

A multiplex PCR was run with 60 Vbeta primers and 13 Jbeta primers. Under the authors' procedure: A later analysis counted around 80 million unique TCR beta chains, around 10 million shared. Method: immunoSEQ multiplex PCR; TCRdb's copy keeps in-frame clones and lacks some. That table gives V, J and clone size, and the DNA gave D and trimming. The sample holds about 160,000 clones; roughly three quarters are singletons and the top ten take around 1.5%. Healthy individuals who donated bone marrow served as the donors. As to this clone: The antigen remains undetermined.

Trimming removed 5 bases from V and 4 bases from J, with 20 bases in between. The CDR3 sequence is 16 residues long. Germline V gene data show CDR1 as SEHNR and CDR2 as FQNEAQ (reference sequence). Sequenced: PBMCs. This receptor was identified in a man aged 60 to 75 in good health and CMV-seronegative. V usage is TRBV7-9 and J usage is TRBJ1-1, with D perhaps matching TRBD1 (6 bases). CDR3 bases: TGTGCCAGCAGCCATTCAACAGGGTGGGAGGGCACTGAAGCTTTCTTT. Its protein is CASSHSTGWEGTEAFF. Together with reference TRBV7-9 and TRBJ1-1, the CDR3 gives the full variable domain: DTGVSQNPRHKITKRGQNVTFRCDPISEHNRLYWYRQTLGQGPEFLTYFQNEAQLEKSRLLSDRFSAERPKGSFSTLEIQRTEQGDSAMYLCASSHSTGWEGTEAFFGQGTRLTVV.